The clone carrying this T cell receptor beta chain was found once. What it binds is not known. This entry is derived from a study of shared clonotypes between healthy human individuals. Assay: immunoSEQ multiplex PCR; the TCRdb copy retains only in-frame clones and omits some. The sample has roughly 1,000,000 clones, about four fifths seen once. Study-wide findings and caveats: Among a handful of donors, about 4.6% of naive CD4 clonotypes were found in common. Unshared clonotypes carried lower generation probabilities than those common to all four donors. Memory subsets generally showed smaller estimated richness than naive subsets did.

The V end was cut by 3 bases, the J end by 0 bases, with 5 bases between. Germline CDR1 and CDR2: SGHTA and FQGNSA. The CDR3 totals 14 residues. Source material: memory CD4+ T cells from PBMCs. Specified subset: CD45RA-negative fraction. This clonotype was sampled from a man between 18 and 29 years old in good health. Some clones in this sample may be carry-over from other donors' samples. The chain employs TRBV7-2 and TRBJ2-2; no clear D gene. In nucleotides, the CDR3 is TGTGCCAGCAGCTTCAATCCGAACACCGGGGAGCTGTTTTTT. Protein: CASSFNPNTGELFF.